This TCR beta chain emerged from a study of T-cell reconstitution after alpha-beta-depleted transplantation in children. Points from the study as a whole: Diversity of TCRbeta at day 60 was high in some patients, arising from surviving recipient T cells and thymic progenitors. Newly produced T cells mostly provided counts and TCRbeta diversity after one year, as hyperexpanded clones declined. Alpha-beta T cells present about two months after transplant were reported to originate from several hundred expanded graft clones.

For TCRbeta, the library was prepared with unique molecular identifiers. TCRdb fed the PCR reads into MiXCR, producing one record per CDR3 protein. The sample lists roughly 240,000 distinct CDR3 sequences, 6.5% to 9% occurring once. This clonotype has a count of ten or more. Its cognate antigen is unknown. CDR1 SGHVS and CDR2 FNYEAQ come from the germline V gene. The CDR3 contains 14 residues. V gave up 5 bases and J gave up 5 bases; unmatched junction bases: 8. This clonotype originated in a male patient under 18 who had a stem cell transplant for acute lymphoblastic leukemia, so the T cells may come from the graft donor. The V and J genes are TRBV7-6 and TRBJ2-7, with 8 bases lining up with TRBD1. Material: PBMCs, mostly from graft donor cells, obtained 180 days after TCRalphabeta/CD19-depleted stem cell transplant. This CDR3 reads CASSRTGWEDEQYF. CDR3 nucleotides: TGTGCCAGCAGCCGGACAGGGTGGGAGGACGAGCAGTACTTC.